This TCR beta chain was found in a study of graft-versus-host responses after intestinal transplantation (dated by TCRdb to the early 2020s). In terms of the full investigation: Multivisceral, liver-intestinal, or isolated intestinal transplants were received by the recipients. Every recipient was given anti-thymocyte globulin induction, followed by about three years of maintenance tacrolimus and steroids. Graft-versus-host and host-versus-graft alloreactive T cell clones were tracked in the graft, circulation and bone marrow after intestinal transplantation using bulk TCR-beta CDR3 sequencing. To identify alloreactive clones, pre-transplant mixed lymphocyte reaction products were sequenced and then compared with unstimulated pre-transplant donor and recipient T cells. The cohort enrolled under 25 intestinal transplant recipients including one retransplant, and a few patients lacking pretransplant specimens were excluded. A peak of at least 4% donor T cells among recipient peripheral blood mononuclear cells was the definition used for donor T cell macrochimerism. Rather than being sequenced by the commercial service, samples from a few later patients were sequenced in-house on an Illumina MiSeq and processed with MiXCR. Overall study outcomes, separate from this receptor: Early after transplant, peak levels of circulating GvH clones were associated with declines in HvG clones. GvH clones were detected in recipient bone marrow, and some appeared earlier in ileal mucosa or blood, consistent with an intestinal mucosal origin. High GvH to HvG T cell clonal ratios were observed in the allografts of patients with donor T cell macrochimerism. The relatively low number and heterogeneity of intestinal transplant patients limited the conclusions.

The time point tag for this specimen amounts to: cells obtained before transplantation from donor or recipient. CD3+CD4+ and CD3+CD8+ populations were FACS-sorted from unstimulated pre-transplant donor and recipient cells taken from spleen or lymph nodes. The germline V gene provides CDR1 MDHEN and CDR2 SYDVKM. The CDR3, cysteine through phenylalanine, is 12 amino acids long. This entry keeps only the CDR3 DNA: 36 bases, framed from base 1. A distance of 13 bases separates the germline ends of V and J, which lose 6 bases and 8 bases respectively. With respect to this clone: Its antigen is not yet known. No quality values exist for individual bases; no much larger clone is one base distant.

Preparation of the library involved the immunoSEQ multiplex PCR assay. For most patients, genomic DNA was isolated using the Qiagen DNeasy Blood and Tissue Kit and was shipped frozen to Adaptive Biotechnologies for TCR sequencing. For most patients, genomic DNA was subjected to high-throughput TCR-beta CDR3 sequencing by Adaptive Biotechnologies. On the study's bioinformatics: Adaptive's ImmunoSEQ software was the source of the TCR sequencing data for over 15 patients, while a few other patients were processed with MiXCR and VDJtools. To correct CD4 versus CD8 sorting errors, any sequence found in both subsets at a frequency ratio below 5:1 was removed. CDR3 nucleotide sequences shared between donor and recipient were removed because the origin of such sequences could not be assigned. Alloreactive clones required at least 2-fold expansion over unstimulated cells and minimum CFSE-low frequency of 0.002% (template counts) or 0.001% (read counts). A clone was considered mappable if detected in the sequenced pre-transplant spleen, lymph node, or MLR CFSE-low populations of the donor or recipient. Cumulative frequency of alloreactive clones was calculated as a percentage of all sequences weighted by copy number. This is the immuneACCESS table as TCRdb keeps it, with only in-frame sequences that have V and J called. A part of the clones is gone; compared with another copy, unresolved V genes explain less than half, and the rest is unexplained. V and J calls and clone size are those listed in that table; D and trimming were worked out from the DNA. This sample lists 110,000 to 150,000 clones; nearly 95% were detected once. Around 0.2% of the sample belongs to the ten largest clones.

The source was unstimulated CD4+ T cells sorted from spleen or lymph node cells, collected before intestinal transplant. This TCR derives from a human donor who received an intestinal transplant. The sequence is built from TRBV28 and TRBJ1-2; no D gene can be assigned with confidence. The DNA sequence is TGTGCCAGCAGACGTCTACGCGGGGGCTACACCTTC. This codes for CASRRLRGGYTF.